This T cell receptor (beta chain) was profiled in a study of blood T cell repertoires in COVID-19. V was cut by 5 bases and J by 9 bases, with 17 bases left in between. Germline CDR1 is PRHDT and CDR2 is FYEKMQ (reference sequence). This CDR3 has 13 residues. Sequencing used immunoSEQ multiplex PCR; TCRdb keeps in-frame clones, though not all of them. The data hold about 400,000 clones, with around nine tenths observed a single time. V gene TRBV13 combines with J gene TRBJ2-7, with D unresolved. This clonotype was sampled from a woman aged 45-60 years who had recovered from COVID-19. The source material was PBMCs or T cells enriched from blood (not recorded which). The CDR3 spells CASSPRLVSGQYF. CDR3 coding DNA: TGTGCCAGCAGCCCACGTCTCGTATCCGGGCAGTACTTC.